This entry describes one TCR beta chain. The CDR3 consists of 17 residues. CDR1 and CDR2 from the germline V gene are MGHRA and YSYEKL. The ends lost 3 bases at V and 5 bases at J; junction bases unmatched: 9. These data are taken from a study of shared T cell receptors in the human thymus. The protocol was immunoSEQ multiplex PCR, while the TCRdb copy is restricted to in-frame clones and leaves out a portion. In the table there are some 700,000 clones, approximately 87% of which are singletons. This sample was shared with a second study, whose subject was human thymus T cells. From that second work: The donor group consisted of healthy Finnish infants who were having corrective surgery for congenital heart defects. Apparent bias marked the V and J gene usage of thymic and blood repertoires.

The sample taken for sequencing was thymocytes. This sequence originates from a boy younger than two with a congenital heart defect. The chain links TRBV4-1 to TRBJ2-1; 11 positions agree with TRBD2. The CDR3 is CASSHPIAGGPHNEQFF. CDR3 bases: TGCGCCAGCAGCCATCCCATAGCGGGAGGGCCACACAATGAGCAGTTCTTC.